This T cell receptor beta chain came from a study of graft-versus-host responses after intestinal transplantation. Study in general: After anti-thymocyte globulin induction, recipients took tacrolimus and steroids for approximately 3 years.

The protocol was immunoSEQ multiplex PCR, while the TCRdb copy is restricted to in-frame clones and leaves out a portion. The data hold tens of thousands of clones, with roughly four fifths observed a single time. Comments on this clone: Its matching antigen is unknown.

Regarding the study as a whole: High graft-versus-host to host-versus-graft clonal ratios were found in allografts of patients who had graft-donor T cell macrochimerism.

The CDR3 covers 13 residues. Per the germline V gene, CDR1 is WSHSY and CDR2 is SAAADI. The ends were cut back, 8 bases at V and 6 bases at J, with 15 bases in the middle. The sample consisted of unstimulated CD8+ T cells sorted from spleen or lymph node cells, taken before intestinal transplant. The J gene is TRBJ2-3, the V gene TRBV10-2; a weak D match, TRBD2 (6 bases). The receptor comes from a human donor who received an intestinal transplant. The CDR3: CASLEPAGDTQYF. The CDR3 DNA reads as TGCGCCAGCCTCGAGCCCGCGGGGGATACGCAGTATTTT.